A single sample gave rise to the 22 T cell receptor beta chains below, sequenced in a study of chemoradiotherapy in HPV16-positive cancers. The protocol was immunoSEQ multiplex PCR, while the TCRdb copy is restricted to in-frame clones and leaves out a portion. The sample has under 15,000 clones; roughly 87% are singletons. This specimen consisted of blood, obtained from a patient who underwent chemoradiotherapy. The receptor source for this set is a human donor with HPV-associated anogenital cancer.

This rearrangement joins TRBV6-1 to TRBJ2-1; 10 bases are shared with TRBD1. Germline trimming cut 4 bases from V and 6 bases from J; bases unmatched to any gene: 9. Germline CDR1 reads MNHNS; CDR2 reads SASEGT. This CDR3 spans 16 amino acids. CDR3 bases: TGTGCCAGCAGTGTCGGCGGGACAGGGGATGGCAATGAGCAGTTCTTC. As protein: CASSVGGTGDGNEQFF.

The J gene is TRBJ1-1, the V gene TRBV13, with a tentative D call TRBD1 (6 bases). The V and J ends lost 3 bases and 5 bases respectively, with 13 bases between them. The germline V gene has CDR1 PRHDT and CDR2 FYEKMQ (reference sequence). The CDR3 covers 14 residues. Written as DNA, the CDR3 is TGTGCCAGCAGCTTGGACAGCGGGTGGACTGAAGCTTTCTTT. Translating gives CASSLDSGWTEAFF.

The J gene is TRBJ2-1, the V gene TRBV6-4; 10 nucleotides agree with TRBD2. The V segment lost 2 bases and the J segment 9 bases; nucleotides outside the gene matches: 7. CDR1 MRHNA and CDR2 SNTAGT come from the germline V gene. CDR3 size: 15 residues. CDR3: CASSDGLAGESEQFF. The CDR3 DNA reads as TGTGCCAGCAGTGACGGGCTAGCGGGAGAGAGTGAGCAGTTCTTC.

The chain couples TRBV9 to TRBJ2-6, with a weak D call TRBD1 (6 bases). The CDR3 covers 15 residues. V lost 3 bases to trimming and J lost 1 base, with 8 bases between them. Per germline, CDR1 SGDLS and CDR2 YYNGEE. In DNA form, the CDR3 reads TGTGCCAGCAGCGCACAGGGTTCTGGGGCCAACGTCCTGACTTTC. It codes for CASSAQGSGANVLTF.

In regard to this clone: Compared with germline, one end of the junction differs, possibly owing to a read error. The V gene is TRBV7-7, the J gene TRBJ2-5; D is undetermined. CDR3 length: 13 amino acids. From germline, CDR1 is SSHAT and CDR2 FNYEAQ (reference sequence). CDR3 in DNA: TGTGCTAGCAGCTTAGGCGTTGAAGAGACCCAGTACTTC. Protein sequence: CASSLGVEETQYF. Supplemented by reference TRBV7-7 and TRBJ2-5, the full variable domain reads GAGVSQSPRYKVTKRGQDVTLRCDPISSHATLYWYQQALGQGPEFLTYFNYEAQPDKSGLPSDRFSAERPEGSISTLTIQRTEQRDSAMYRCASSLGVEETQYFGPGTRLLVL.

This sequence joins TRBV18 and TRBJ1-1; D unresolved. CDR3 size: 18 residues. Looked up from germline, CDR1 is KGHSH and CDR2 is LQKENI. Trimming pared 1 base from V and 0 bases from J, leaving 18 bases between. The CDR3 sequence: CASSPLLRKDILNTEAFF. CDR3 nucleotide sequence: TGTGCCAGCTCACCACTACTCCGGAAGGATATCTTGAACACTGAAGCTTTCTTT. Using reference TRBV18 and TRBJ1-1 for the parts outside the CDR3, the full variable domain is NAGVMQNPRHLVRRRGQEARLRCSPMKGHSHVYWYRQLPEEGLKFMVYLQKENIIDESGMPKERFSAEFPKEGPSILRIQQVVRGDSAAYFCASSPLLRKDILNTEAFFGQGTRLTVV.

The chain employs TRBV18 and TRBJ1-4, with D possibly TRBD1 on 5 matching bases. Per germline, CDR1 KGHSH and CDR2 LQKENI. This CDR3 has 18 amino acids. Trimming left V 1 base short and J 0 bases short, with 15 bases between. The CDR3 DNA reads as TGTGCCAGCTCACCACGAGGGGTTGGTGGGTCAACTAATGAAAAACTGTTTTTT. The encoded protein is CASSPRGVGGSTNEKLFF.

As for this clone: Because the CDR3's place on the DNA is in doubt, the DNA is left out and the CDR3 is given as listed by TCRdb. The chain couples TRBV27 to TRBJ2-7; TRBD1, the D gene given by the table, was not confirmed from the DNA. The germline V gene encodes CDR1 MNHEY and CDR2 SMNVEV (reference sequence). The CDR3 spans 14 amino acids, including both terminal residues. CDR3 region: CASSSSQGSPEQYF.

The rearrangement joins TRBV7-9 to TRBJ2-1, with unresolved D. This CDR3 region has 12 residues. V shed 5 bases and J shed 6 bases, with 8 bases lying between them. Germline loops: CDR1 SEHNR, CDR2 FQNEAQ (reference sequence). CDR3 amino acids: CASSPPGNEQFF. CDR3 in DNA: TGTGCCAGCAGCCCCCCGGGCAATGAGCAGTTCTTC.

The rearrangement links TRBV6-4 to TRBJ2-3; no definite D call. The V and J ends lost 0 bases and 0 bases respectively, with 10 bases between them. Per germline, CDR1 MRHNA and CDR2 SNTAGT. The CDR3 extends over 16 amino acids. This CDR3 reads CASSDSSMTSTDTQYF. The CDR3 DNA reads TGTGCCAGCAGTGACTCGAGCATGACTAGCACAGATACGCAGTATTTT.

The rearrangement uses TRBV7-9 and TRBJ2-1; D is possibly TRBD1 or TRBD2 (5 bases each). Per the germline V gene, CDR1 is SEHNR and CDR2 is FQNEAQ (reference sequence). V gave up 1 base and J gave up 11 bases, with 12 bases separating them. The CDR3 has 13 residues. CDR3 in DNA: TGTGCCAGCAGCTTAGGGGGCAGGGAGCAGCAGTTCTTC. Residues: CASSLGGREQQFF.

The chain couples TRBV4-1 to TRBJ2-7; 9 nucleotides line up with TRBD1. The J segment lost 0 bases and the V segment lost 3 bases, leaving 6 bases of the junction unmatched. Germline CDR1 reads MGHRA; CDR2 reads YSYEKL. This CDR3 spans 16 amino acids. The CDR3 DNA follows: TGCGCCAGCAGCCAGCATGGGACAGGGTCCTCCTACGAGCAGTACTTC. This sequence encodes CASSQHGTGSSYEQYF.

This chain connects TRBV29-1 to TRBJ2-5; no reliable D call. The V gene's germline CDR1 is SQVTM and CDR2 ANQGSEA. Trimming pared 2 bases from V and 4 bases from J, leaving 8 bases between. This CDR3 has 12 residues. The CDR3 here is CSVEWQLETQYF. Here the CDR3 DNA reads TGCAGCGTTGAATGGCAGTTAGAGACCCAGTACTTC.

The chain links TRBV27 to TRBJ2-6, with D perhaps matching TRBD1 (5 bases). Germline V gene data show CDR1 as MNHEY and CDR2 as SMNVEV (reference sequence). V shed 5 bases and J shed 2 bases, with 10 bases lying between them. The CDR3 has 15 amino acids. For the CDR3, the DNA is TGTGCCAGCAGTAACCAGGGCGCTGGGGCCAACGTCCTGACTTTC. Its translation: CASSNQGAGANVLTF. Full variable domain (outside the CDR3, taken from reference TRBV27 and TRBJ2-6): EAQVTQNPRYLITVTGKKLTVTCSQNMNHEYMSWYRQDPGLGLRQIYYSMNVEVTDKGDVPEGYKVSRKEKRNFPLILESPSPNQTSLYFCASSNQGAGANVLTFGAGSRLTVL.

CDR3 residues: CASSDLLAGDYNEQFF. CDR3 DNA: TGTGCCAGCAGCGATCTACTAGCGGGAGACTACAATGAGCAGTTCTTC. The rearrangement links TRBV7-8 to TRBJ2-1; 11 nucleotides match TRBD2. This CDR3 has 16 residues. The junction had 6 bases not matched to a gene; V was cut back by 5 bases and J by 3 bases. Germline CDR1 reads SGHVS; CDR2 reads FQNEAQ. Full variable domain (missing parts from reference TRBV7-8 and TRBJ2-1): GAGVSQSPRYKVAKRGQDVALRCDPISGHVSLFWYQQALGQGPEFLTYFQNEAQLDKSGLPSDRFFAERPEGSVSTLKIQRTQQEDSAVYLCASSDLLAGDYNEQFFGPGTRLTVL.

CDR3 DNA sequence: TGTGCCAGCAGTATCTCCGGGACAGGACTCTACGAGCAGTACTTC. Translated: CASSISGTGLYEQYF. This sequence joins TRBV6-5 and TRBJ2-7; 8 bases are shared with TRBD1. The V segment lost 5 bases and the J segment 3 bases; nucleotides outside the gene matches: 9. The CDR3 spans 15 residues. Germline assignment: CDR1 MNHEY and CDR2 SVGAGI.

The chain has TRBV6-5 and TRBJ1-1, with D unresolved. Trimming left V 0 bases short and J 3 bases short, with 11 bases between. The CDR3 runs 15 residues. Germline CDR1 reads MNHEY; CDR2 reads SVGAGI. As DNA, the CDR3 is TGTGCCAGCAGTTACTCCTGGGGTTTGGACACTGAAGCTTTCTTT. It specifies CASSYSWGLDTEAFF.

The chain has TRBV12-5 and TRBJ2-5; D remains ambiguous. The ends were cut back, 7 bases at V and 1 base at J, with 13 bases in the middle. The CDR3 contains 14 residues. Germline V gives CDR1 LGHNT, CDR2 FRNRAP. The CDR3 sequence is CASAVARGQETQYF. As DNA, the CDR3 is TGTGCTAGTGCAGTGGCCCGAGGCCAAGAGACCCAGTACTTC.

The chain uses TRBV7-6 and TRBJ2-1; D remains ambiguous. V was cut by 3 bases and J by 0 bases, with 9 bases left in between. Germline V gene data show CDR1 as SGHVS and CDR2 as FNYEAQ. This CDR3 has 15 residues. The CDR3 here is CASSFGSGSYNEQFF. Written as DNA, the CDR3 is TGTGCCAGCAGCTTTGGATCGGGCTCCTACAATGAGCAGTTCTTC.

V is TRBV4-1 and J is TRBJ1-3; D is unresolved. Germline V CDR1 and CDR2: MGHRA, YSYEKL. Trimming took off 3 bases at V and 6 bases at J, with 9 bases between the two ends. The CDR3 runs to 13 residues. The CDR3 DNA follows: TGCGCCAGCAGCCAGTTAGACGTAAACACCATATATTTT. Protein sequence: CASSQLDVNTIYF.

The chain employs TRBV11-1 and TRBJ2-5, with D possibly being TRBD2 (5 bases). The CDR3 is made up of 16 amino acids. Trimming took off 1 base at V and 5 bases at J, with 17 bases between the two ends. Germline assignment: CDR1 SGHAT and CDR2 FQDESV (reference sequence). CDR3 DNA sequence: TGTGCCAGCAGCTTAGGAGGAGGTGAAGTCCGGGAGACCCAGTACTTC. This translates into CASSLGGGEVRETQYF.

This sequence joins TRBV28 and TRBJ1-1, with D uncertain. The germline V gene encodes CDR1 MDHEN and CDR2 SYDVKM. This CDR3 contains 16 residues. Trimming removed 7 bases from V and 3 bases from J, with 21 bases in between. The CDR3 protein is CASKAAQIGRDTEAFF. The CDR3 DNA reads TGTGCCAGCAAAGCCGCGCAGATTGGGAGAGACACTGAAGCTTTCTTT.